These 4 T cell receptor beta chains were all obtained from the same sample, sequenced in a study of T-cell reconstitution after alpha-beta-depleted transplantation in children (TCRdb year 2016). The protocol used for the library was PCR. Sequencing was carried out with an Illumina HiSeq 2500. TCR libraries were prepared with molecular barcoding, using unique molecular identifiers to normalize TCRbeta repertoire quantification. The public reads were quality trimmed at Q25 with fastp and then assembled into clones with MiXCR by TCRdb, keeping productive beta chains. Each CDR3 protein appears once, grouped with its most common genes and DNA. A total of about 240,000 distinct CDR3 sequences appear in this sample, 12% of them only once. The ten largest clones capture 2% to 3% of the sample. The starting material was PBMCs from the stem cell graft donor, obtained from the stem cell graft. The receptors stem from a human donor who donated a stem cell graft to a child with acute lymphoblastic leukemia.

This clonotype was observed a few times. This chain's CDR3 is CASSLGKRGDYNEQFF. For the CDR3, the DNA is TGTGCCAGCAGCTTGGGGAAGCGGGGGGACTACAATGAGCAGTTCTTC. This chain joins TRBV5-4 and TRBJ2-1; 9 nucleotides align to TRBD2. Per the germline V gene, CDR1 is SGHNT and CDR2 is YYREEE (reference sequence). This CDR3 is 16 amino acids long. After removal of 0 bases from V and 3 bases from J, the junction contained 4 bases not matched to a gene.

The sample holds many counts of this clonotype. CDR3 DNA: TGTGCCATCAGATCGGACAGGGACTACGAGCAGTACTTC. It is translated as CAIRSDRDYEQYF. This chain links TRBV10-3 with TRBJ2-7; 8 nucleotides line up with TRBD1. The germline CDR1 and CDR2 sequences are ENHRY and SYGVKD. Unmatched junction bases numbered 4, after V lost 6 bases and J lost 3 bases. The CDR3 runs to 13 residues.

This clonotype turned up a few times. The chain recombines TRBV24-1 with TRBJ2-7, with TRBD2 matching over 10 bases. In germline, CDR1 is KGHDR, CDR2 SFDVKD. CDR3 size: 16 residues. With V trimmed by 4 bases and J by 2 bases, 7 bases remained unmatched. The CDR3 DNA reads TGTGCCACCAGTGACCCTAGCGGGAGAAATCCCTACGAGCAGTACTTC. This translates into CATSDPSGRNPYEQYF.

This clonotype was observed many times. The chain links TRBV7-9 to TRBJ1-1, with D possibly TRBD1 on 5 matching bases. This CDR3 comprises 15 residues. Germline V gene lookup returns CDR1 SEHNR and CDR2 FQNEAQ (reference sequence). Trimming shortened V by 5 bases and J by 3 bases, and 16 bases separated the two germline ends. CDR3 region: CASSGWGVGDTEAFF. CDR3 nucleotides: TGTGCCAGCAGCGGATGGGGGGTAGGCGACACTGAAGCTTTCTTT.